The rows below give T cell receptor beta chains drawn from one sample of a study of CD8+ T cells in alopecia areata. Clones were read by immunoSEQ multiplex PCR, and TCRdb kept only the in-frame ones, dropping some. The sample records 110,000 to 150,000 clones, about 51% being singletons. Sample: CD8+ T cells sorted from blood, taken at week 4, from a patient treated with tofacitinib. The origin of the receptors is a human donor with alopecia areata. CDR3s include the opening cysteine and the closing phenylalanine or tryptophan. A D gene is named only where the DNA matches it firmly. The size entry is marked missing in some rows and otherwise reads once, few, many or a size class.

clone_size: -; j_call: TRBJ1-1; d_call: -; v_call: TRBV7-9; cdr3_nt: TGTGCCAGCAGCTTAATTCAAGGCGCAAAATTCGCTGAAGCTTTCTTT; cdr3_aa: CASSLIQGAKFAEAFF
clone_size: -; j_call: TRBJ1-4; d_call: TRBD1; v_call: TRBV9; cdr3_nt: TGTGCCAGCAGCCCGCGACAGGGCCTCGATGGAAAACTGTTTTTT; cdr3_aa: CASSPRQGLDGKLFF
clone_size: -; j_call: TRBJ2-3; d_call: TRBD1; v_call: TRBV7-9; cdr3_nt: TGTGCCAGCAGCGTCTCGGACAGGGAAGAAGATACGCAGTATTTT; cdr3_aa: CASSVSDREEDTQYF
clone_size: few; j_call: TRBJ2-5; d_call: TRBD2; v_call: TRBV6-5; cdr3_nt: TGTGCCAGCAGTTACTCTGGGCTAGCGGGGGAGGAGACCCAGTACTTC; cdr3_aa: CASSYSGLAGEETQYF
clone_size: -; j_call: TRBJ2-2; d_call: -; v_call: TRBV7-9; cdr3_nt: TGTGCCAGCAGCTTAAGTGTGAACACCGGGGAGCTGTTTTTT; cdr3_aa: CASSLSVNTGELFF
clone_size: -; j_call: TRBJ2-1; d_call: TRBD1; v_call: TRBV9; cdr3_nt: TGTGCCAGCAGCGTAGGGACAGGGGCTTTGAATGAGCAGTTCTTC; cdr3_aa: CASSVGTGALNEQFF
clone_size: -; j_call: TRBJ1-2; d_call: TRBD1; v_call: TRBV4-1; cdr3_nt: TGCGCCAGCAGCCAAGATCCCACAGGGGTCCCGAGTGGCTACACCTTC; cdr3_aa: CASSQDPTGVPSGYTF
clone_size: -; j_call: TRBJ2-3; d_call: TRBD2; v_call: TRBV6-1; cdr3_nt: TGTGCCAGCAGTGAAGAAAGCGGGGGGGGTACAGATACGCAGTATTTT; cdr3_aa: CASSEESGGGTDTQYF
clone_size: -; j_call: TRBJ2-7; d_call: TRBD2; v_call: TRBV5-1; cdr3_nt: TGCGCCAGCAGCTTGGAAGCGGGGGGCCCGAACGAGCAGTACTTC; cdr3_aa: CASSLEAGGPNEQYF
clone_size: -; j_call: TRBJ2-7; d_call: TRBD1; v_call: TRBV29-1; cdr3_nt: TGCAGCGCTCAGGGGGCGCGCAGCCACGAGCAGTACTTC; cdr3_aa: CSAQGARSHEQYF
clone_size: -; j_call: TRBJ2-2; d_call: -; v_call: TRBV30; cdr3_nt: TGTGCCTGGAGTGTACCCGGGGAGCTGTTTTTT; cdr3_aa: CAWSVPGELFF
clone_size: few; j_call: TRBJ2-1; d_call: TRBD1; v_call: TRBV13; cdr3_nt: TGTGCCAGCAGCTCGGGACAGGCAGGGATCAATGAGCAGTTCTTC; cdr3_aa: CASSSGQAGINEQFF
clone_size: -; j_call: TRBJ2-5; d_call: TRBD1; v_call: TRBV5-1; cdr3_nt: TGCGCCAGCAGCCCCCAGGGACAGGGCCTCGAGACCCAGTACTTC; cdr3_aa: CASSPQGQGLETQYF
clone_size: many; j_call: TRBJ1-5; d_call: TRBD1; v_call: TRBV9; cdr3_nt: TGTGCCAGCAGCTTAACAGGGGGGGGAAACCCCCAGCATTTT; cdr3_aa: CASSLTGGGNPQHF
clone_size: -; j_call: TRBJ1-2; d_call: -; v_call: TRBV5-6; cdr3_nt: TGTGCCAGCAGCCCGGGCATGGTAATGGACTATGGCTACACCTTC; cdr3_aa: CASSPGMVMDYGYTF
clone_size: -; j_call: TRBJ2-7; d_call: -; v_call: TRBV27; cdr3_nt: TGTGCCAGCAGTTCCATGACCCGGCCCGAGCAGTACTTC; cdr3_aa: CASSSMTRPEQYF
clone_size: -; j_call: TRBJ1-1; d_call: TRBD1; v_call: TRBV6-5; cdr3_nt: TGTGCCAGCAGTAGGACAGGGGGCACTGAAGCTTTCTTT; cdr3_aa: CASSRTGGTEAFF
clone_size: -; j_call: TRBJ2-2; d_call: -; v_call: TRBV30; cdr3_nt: TGTGCCTGGAGTCTATTTCCGGGTCGAAGAACCAACACCAGGGAGCTGTTTTTT; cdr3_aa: CAWSLFPGRRTNTRELFF
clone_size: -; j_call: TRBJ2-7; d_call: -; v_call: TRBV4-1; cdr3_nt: TGCGCCAGCAGCTACTCGTTCCGGCGGAGCTACGAGCAGTACTTC; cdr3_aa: CASSYSFRRSYEQYF
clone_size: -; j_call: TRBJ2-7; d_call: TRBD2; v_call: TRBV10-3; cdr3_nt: TGTGCCATCAGTGACCCGGGACTAGCGGGGGCAGGCGAGCAGTACTTC; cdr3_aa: CAISDPGLAGAGEQYF
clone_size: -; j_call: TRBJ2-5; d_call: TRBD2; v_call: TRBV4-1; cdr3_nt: TGCGCCAGCAGCAGACTAGCGGGGGTTCAGCAAGAGACCCAGTACTTC; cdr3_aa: CASSRLAGVQQETQYF
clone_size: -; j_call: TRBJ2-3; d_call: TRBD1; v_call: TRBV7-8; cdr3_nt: TGTGCCAGCAGCGTAGACAGGGGCGATACGCAGTATTTT; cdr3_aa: CASSVDRGDTQYF
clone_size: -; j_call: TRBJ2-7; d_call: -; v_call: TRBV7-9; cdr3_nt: TGTGCCAGCAGCTTTGAATACGAGCAGTACTTC; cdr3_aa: CASSFEYEQYF
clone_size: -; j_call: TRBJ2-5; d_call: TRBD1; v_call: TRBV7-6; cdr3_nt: TGTGCCAGCAGCCCCACAGGGGGGGAGACCCAGTACTTC; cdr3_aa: CASSPTGGETQYF
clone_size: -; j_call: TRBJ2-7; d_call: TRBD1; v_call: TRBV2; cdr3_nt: TGTGCCAGCATCTCCCAGGGGGAGAGCTTCGAGCAGTACTTC; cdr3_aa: CASISQGESFEQYF
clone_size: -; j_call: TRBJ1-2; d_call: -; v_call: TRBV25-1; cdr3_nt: TGTGCCAGCAGTGAATTGGGAGGGAGTGGTGGCTACACCTTC; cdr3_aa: CASSELGGSGGYTF
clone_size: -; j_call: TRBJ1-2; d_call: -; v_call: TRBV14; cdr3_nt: TGTGCCAGCAGCCTAGCCGAAGGATATGGCTACACCTTC; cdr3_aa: CASSLAEGYGYTF
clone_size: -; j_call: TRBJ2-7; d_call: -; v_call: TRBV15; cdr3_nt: TGTGCCACCAGCAGGCCCAGTGGGACCGAGCAGTACTTC; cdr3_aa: CATSRPSGTEQYF
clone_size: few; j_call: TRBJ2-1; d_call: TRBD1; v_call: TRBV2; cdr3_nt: TGTGCCAGCAGTTATCGACAGGGGGCTACCTACAATGAGCAGTTCTTC; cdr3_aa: CASSYRQGATYNEQFF
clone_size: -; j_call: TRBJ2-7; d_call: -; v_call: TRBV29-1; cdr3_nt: TGCAGCGTTGTGGGGGTCCACGAGCAGTACTTC; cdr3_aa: CSVVGVHEQYF
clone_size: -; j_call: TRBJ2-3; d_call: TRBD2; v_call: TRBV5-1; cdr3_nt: TGCGCCAGCAGCTTGACTAGCGGGGACTCCTGGGATACGCAGTATTTT; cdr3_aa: CASSLTSGDSWDTQYF
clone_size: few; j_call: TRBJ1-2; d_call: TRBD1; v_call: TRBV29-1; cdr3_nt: TGCAGCGTTGTGGTCGACAGGGTGGATGGCTACACCTTC; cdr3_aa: CSVVVDRVDGYTF
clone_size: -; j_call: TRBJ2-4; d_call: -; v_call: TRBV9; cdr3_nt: TGTGCCAGCAGCGCTAGCCCCTTGAGAACCAACATTCAGTACTTC; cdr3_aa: CASSASPLRTNIQYF
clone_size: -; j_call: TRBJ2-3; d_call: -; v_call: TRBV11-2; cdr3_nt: TGTGCCAGCAGCCCCTACTTCGCAGATACGCAGTATTTT; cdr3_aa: CASSPYFADTQYF
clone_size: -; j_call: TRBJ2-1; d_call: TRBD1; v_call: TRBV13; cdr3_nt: TGTGCCAGCAGCTCGGACAGGGGGAATGAGCAGTTCTTC; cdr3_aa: CASSSDRGNEQFF
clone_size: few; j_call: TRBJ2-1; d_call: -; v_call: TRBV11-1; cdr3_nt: TGTGCCAGCAGCTTAGCAGGCCCCCAAAATGAGCAGTTCTTC; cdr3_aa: CASSLAGPQNEQFF
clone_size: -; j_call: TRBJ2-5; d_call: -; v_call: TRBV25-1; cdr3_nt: TGTGCCAGCACCGACGAGACAAAAGAGACCCAGTACTTC; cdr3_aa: CASTDETKETQYF
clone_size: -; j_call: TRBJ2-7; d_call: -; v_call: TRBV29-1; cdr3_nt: TGCAGCGTTGAAGAAAACGAGCAGTACTTC; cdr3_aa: CSVEENEQYF
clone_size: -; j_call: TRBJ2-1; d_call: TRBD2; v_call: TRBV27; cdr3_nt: TGTGCCAGCAGTCGCCCCAGCGGGGGTTGGGATGAGCAGTTCTTC; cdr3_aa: CASSRPSGGWDEQFF
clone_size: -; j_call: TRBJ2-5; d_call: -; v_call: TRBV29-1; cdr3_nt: TGCAGCGTTGATATGGGACTGCGGCAAGAGACCCAGTACTTC; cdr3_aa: CSVDMGLRQETQYF
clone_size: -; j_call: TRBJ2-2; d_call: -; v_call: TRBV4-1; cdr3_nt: TGCGCCAGCGGCCGGACTGTGACCGGGGAGCTGTTTTTT; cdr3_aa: CASGRTVTGELFF
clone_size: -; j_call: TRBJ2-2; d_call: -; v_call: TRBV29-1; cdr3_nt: TGCAGCGTTGGTCCAGGGGAATGGACCGGGGAGCTGTTTTTT; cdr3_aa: CSVGPGEWTGELFF
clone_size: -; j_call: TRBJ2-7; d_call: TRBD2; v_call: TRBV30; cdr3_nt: TGTGCCTGGAGTGTAGATGGGACTAGCGGGGGGTTGGCCTCCTACGAGCAGTACTTC; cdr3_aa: CAWSVDGTSGGLASYEQYF
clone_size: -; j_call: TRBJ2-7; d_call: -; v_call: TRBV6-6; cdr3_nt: TGTGCCAGCAGTTCGATTATCTCTGACAACGAGCAGTACTTC; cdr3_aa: CASSSIISDNEQYF
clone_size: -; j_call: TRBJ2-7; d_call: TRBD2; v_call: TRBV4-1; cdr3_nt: TGCGCCAGCAGATATCGCGCGGGGGGGACACGAAGTAACTACGAGCAGTACTTC; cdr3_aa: CASRYRAGGTRSNYEQYF